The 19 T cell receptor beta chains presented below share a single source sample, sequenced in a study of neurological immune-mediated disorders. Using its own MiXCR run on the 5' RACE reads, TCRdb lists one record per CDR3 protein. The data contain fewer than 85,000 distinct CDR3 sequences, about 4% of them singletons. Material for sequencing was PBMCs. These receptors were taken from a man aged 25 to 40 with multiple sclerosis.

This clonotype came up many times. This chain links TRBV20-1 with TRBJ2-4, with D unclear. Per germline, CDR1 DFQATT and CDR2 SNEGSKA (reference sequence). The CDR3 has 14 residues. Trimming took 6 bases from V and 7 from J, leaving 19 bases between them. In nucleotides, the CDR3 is TGCAGTGCGGGCGATCTACTACGAGCGAACATTCAGTACTTC. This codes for CSAGDLLRANIQYF.

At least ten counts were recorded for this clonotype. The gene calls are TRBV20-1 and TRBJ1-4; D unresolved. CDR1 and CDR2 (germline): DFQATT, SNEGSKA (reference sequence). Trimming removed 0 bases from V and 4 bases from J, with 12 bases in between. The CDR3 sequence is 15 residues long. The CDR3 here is CSARDPWTINEKLFF. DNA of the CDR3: TGCAGTGCTAGAGACCCCTGGACGATTAATGAAAAACTGTTTTTT.

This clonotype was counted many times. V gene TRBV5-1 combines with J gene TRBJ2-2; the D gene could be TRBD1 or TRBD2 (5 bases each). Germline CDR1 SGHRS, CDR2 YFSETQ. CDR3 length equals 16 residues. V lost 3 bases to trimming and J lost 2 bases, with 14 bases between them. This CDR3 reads CASSWDRRGNTGELFF. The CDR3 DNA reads TGCGCCAGCAGCTGGGACCGCCGGGGAAACACCGGGGAGCTGTTTTTT.

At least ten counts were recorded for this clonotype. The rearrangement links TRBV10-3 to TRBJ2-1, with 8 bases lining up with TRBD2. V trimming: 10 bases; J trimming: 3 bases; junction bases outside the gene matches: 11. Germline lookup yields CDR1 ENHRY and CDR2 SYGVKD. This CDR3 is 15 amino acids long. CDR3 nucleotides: TGTGCCACCCTTGGGGATAGCGGGGTCTACAATGAGCAGTTCTTC. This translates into CATLGDSGVYNEQFF.

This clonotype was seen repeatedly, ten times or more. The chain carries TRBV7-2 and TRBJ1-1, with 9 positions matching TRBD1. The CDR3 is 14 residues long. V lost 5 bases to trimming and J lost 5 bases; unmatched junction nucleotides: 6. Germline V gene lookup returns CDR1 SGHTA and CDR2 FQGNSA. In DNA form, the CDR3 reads TGTGCCAGCAGCAGACAGGGGGAGAAGACTGAAGCTTTCTTT. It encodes CASSRQGEKTEAFF.

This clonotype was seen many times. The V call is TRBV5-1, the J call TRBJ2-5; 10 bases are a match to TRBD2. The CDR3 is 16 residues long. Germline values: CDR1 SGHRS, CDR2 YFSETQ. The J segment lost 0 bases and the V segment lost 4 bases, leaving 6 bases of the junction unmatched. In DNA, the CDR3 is TGCGCCAGCAGCACCAGACTAGCGGGCAACCAAGAGACCCAGTACTTC. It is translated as CASSTRLAGNQETQYF.

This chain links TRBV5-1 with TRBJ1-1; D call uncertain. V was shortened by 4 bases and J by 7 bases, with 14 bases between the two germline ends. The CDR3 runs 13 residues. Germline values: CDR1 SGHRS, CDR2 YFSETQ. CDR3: CASSPQFGFEAFF. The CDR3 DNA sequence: TGCGCCAGCAGCCCGCAATTTGGGTTTGAAGCTTTCTTT.

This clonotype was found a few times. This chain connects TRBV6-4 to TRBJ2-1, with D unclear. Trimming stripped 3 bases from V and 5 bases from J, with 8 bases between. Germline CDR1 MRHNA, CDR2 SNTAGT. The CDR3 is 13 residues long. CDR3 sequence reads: CASSETANNEQFF. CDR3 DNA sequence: TGTGCCAGCAGTGAAACAGCTAACAATGAGCAGTTCTTC.

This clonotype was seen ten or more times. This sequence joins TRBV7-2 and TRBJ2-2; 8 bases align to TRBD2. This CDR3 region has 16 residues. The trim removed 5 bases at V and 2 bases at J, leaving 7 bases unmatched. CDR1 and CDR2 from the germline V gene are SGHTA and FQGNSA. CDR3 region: CASSPREGENTGELFF. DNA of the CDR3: TGTGCCAGCAGCCCTCGGGAGGGCGAAAACACCGGGGAGCTGTTTTTT.

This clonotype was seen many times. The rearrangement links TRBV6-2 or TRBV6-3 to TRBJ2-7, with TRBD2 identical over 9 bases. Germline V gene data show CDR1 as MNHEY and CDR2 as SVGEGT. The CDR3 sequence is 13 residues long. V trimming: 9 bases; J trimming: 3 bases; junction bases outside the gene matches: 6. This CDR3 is CASRLAEYYEQYF. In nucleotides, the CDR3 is TGTGCCAGTAGACTAGCGGAATACTACGAGCAGTACTTC.

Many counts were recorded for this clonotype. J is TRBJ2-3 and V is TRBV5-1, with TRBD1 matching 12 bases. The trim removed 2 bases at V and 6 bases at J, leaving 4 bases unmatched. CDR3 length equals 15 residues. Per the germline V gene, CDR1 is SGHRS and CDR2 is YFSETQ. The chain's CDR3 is CASSLVGQGADTQYF. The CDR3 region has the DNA TGCGCCAGCAGCTTAGTGGGACAGGGGGCGGATACGCAGTATTTT. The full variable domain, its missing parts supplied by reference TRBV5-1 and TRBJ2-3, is KAGVTQTPRYLIKTRGQQVTLSCSPISGHRSVSWYQQTPGQGLQFLFEYFSETQRNKGNFPGRFSGRQFSNSRSEMNVSTLELGDSALYLCASSLVGQGADTQYFGPGTRLTVL.

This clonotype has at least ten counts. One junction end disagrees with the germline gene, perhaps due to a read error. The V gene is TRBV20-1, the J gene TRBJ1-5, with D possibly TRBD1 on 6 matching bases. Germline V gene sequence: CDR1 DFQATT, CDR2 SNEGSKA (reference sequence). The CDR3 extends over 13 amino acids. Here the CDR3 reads CSASDRLGQPQNF. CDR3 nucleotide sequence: TGCAGTGCGTCCGACAGGCTGGGGCAGCCCCAGAATTTT.

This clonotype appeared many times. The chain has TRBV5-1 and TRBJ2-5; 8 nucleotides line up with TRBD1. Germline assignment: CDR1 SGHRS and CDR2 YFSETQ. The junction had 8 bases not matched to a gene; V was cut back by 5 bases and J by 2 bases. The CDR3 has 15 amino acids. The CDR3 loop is CASRTAGTGQETQYF. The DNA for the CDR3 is TGCGCCAGCAGAACCGCCGGGACAGGACAAGAGACCCAGTACTTC.

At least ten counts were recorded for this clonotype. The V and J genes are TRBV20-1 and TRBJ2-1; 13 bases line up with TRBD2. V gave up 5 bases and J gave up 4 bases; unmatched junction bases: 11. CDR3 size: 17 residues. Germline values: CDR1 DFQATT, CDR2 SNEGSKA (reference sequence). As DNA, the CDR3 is TGCAGTGCTCGACTAGCGGGGGGACCCCTTATGTACAATGAGCAGTTCTTC. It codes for CSARLAGGPLMYNEQFF.

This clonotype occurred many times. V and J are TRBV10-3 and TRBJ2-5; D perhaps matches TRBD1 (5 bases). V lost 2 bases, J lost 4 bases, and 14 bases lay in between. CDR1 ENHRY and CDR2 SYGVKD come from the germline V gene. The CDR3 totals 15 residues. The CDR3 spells CAISETPGARETQYF. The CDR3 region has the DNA TGTGCCATCAGTGAGACCCCTGGGGCTCGAGAGACCCAGTACTTC.

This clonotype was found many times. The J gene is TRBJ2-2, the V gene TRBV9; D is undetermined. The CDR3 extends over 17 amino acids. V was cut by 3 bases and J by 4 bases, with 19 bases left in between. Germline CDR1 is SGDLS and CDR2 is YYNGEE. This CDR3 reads CASSADSSGPPTGELFF. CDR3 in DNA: TGTGCCAGCAGCGCCGACTCCTCCGGTCCCCCCACCGGGGAGCTGTTTTTT.

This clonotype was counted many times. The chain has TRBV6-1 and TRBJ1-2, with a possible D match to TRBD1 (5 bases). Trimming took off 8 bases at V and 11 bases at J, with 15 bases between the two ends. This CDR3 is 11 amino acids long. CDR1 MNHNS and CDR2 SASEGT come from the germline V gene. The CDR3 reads CASSPSGGYTF. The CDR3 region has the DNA TGTGCCAGCTCTCCCTCTGGGGGGTACACCTTC.

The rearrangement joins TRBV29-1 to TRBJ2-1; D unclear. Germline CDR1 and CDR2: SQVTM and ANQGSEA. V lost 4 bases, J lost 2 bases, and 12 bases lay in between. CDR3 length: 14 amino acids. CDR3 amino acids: CSVVAPHPYNEQFF. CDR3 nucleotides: TGCAGCGTTGTAGCTCCTCACCCCTACAATGAGCAGTTCTTC.

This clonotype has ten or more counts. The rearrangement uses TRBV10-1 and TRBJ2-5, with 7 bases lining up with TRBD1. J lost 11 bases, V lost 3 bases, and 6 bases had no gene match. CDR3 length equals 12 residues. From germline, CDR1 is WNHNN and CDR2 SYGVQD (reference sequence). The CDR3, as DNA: TGCGCCAGCAGTGACCAGACAGGGAAGCAGTACTTC. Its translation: CASSDQTGKQYF.